One sample yielded the 10 T cell receptor beta chains listed below, sequenced in a study of response to subunit inactivated influenza vaccine. TCRdb re-derived calls from the RT-PCR reads in MiXCR, one entry per CDR3 protein. Among just under 550,000 distinct CDR3 sequences listed, roughly 23% were seen once. The same sample was also used in a study of T cells expressing NK-cell markers. That report notes: UMIs accompanied the 5'RACE template switching by which TCR beta cDNA was made.

The sequencing here drew on CD4+ T cells sorted from PBMCs, taken approximately 13 days after vaccination. These receptors originate from a man aged 50 or older who received an inactivated influenza vaccine.

J is TRBJ2-7 and V is TRBV5-1; TRBD1 aligns across 9 bases. The CDR3 contains 14 residues. CDR1 SGHRS and CDR2 YFSETQ come from the germline V gene. After removal of 7 bases from V and 4 bases from J, the junction contained 9 bases not matched to a gene. CDR3 loop: CASQGPGTGYEQYF. The CDR3 nucleotides are TGCGCCAGCCAAGGTCCCGGGACAGGGTACGAGCAGTACTTC.

This clonotype was picked up a small number of times. The chain links TRBV30 to TRBJ2-7; 11 nucleotides match TRBD1. J gave up 4 bases and V 7 bases, and 12 bases lay outside the gene matches. The CDR3 is made up of 15 amino acids. Looked up from germline, CDR1 is GTSNPN and CDR2 is SVGIG (reference sequence). Written as DNA, the CDR3 is TGTGCCTTATTCTACCGGGACAGGGGGATTTACGAGCAGTACTTC. Encoded protein: CALFYRDRGIYEQYF. The whole variable domain, remainder taken from reference TRBV30 and TRBJ2-7, is SQTIHQWPATLVQPVGSPLSLECTVEGTSNPNLYWYRQAAGRGLQLLFYSVGIGQISSEVPQNLSASRPQDRQFILSSKKLLLSDSGFYLCALFYRDRGIYEQYFGPGTRLTVT.

The J gene is TRBJ2-5, the V gene TRBV29-1; D not resolved. The CDR3 totals 15 residues. Germline V gene data show CDR1 as SQVTM and CDR2 as ANQGSEA. V was shortened by 1 base and J by 5 bases, with 17 bases between the two germline ends. CDR3 residues: CSVEASHKSAETQYF. CDR3 coding DNA: TGCAGCGTTGAAGCCTCACACAAGTCTGCGGAGACCCAGTACTTC.

Many counts were recorded for this clonotype. This chain links TRBV7-2 with TRBJ1-5; D uncertain. Germline V gene lookup returns CDR1 SGHTA and CDR2 FQGNSA. The CDR3 loop spans 17 amino acids. V dropped 4 bases and J dropped 6 bases, with 22 bases sitting between them. CDR3 amino acids: CASSSRTRRSLFQPQHF. The CDR3, as DNA: TGTGCCAGCAGCTCCCGGACCAGAAGGTCGTTGTTTCAGCCCCAGCATTTT.

CDR3 sequence reads: CSAREGAGRGDTQYF. CDR3 DNA: TGCAGTGCTAGAGAGGGAGCAGGGAGAGGGGATACGCAGTATTTT. V is TRBV20-1 and J is TRBJ2-3; D is possibly TRBD1 or TRBD2 (5 bases each). V lost 0 bases, J lost 6 bases, and 16 bases lay in between. Germline V gene lookup returns CDR1 DFQATT and CDR2 SNEGSKA (reference sequence). CDR3 length equals 15 residues.

This clonotype was seen more than once but under ten times. CDR3 bases: TGTGCCATTCGACTGGGCTCTCACTACGAGCAGTACTTC. This encodes CAIRLGSHYEQYF. The chain recombines TRBV6-7 with TRBJ2-7; no clear D gene. TRBV6-7 is marked as an open reading frame, function uncertain. V was trimmed by 10 bases and J by 3 bases, leaving 16 bases between them. The CDR3 totals 13 residues.

This clonotype came up many times. The chain joins TRBV12-3 or TRBV12-4 to TRBJ2-1, with 9 bases matching TRBD2. The CDR3 contains 17 residues. The ends lost 0 bases at V and 4 bases at J; junction bases unmatched: 7. DNA of the CDR3: TGTGCCAGCAGTTTAGCGCTGACTAGCGGACATTACAATGAGCAGTTCTTC. Protein sequence: CASSLALTSGHYNEQFF.

V gene TRBV15 combines with J gene TRBJ2-5, with D hard to call. Trimming took off 0 bases at V and 5 bases at J, with 10 bases between the two ends. The CDR3 is made up of 14 amino acids. Germline CDR1 and CDR2: LNHNV and YYDKDF (reference sequence). The CDR3: CATSRDTRRETQYF. The CDR3 DNA reads TGTGCCACCAGCAGAGATACCAGACGGGAGACCCAGTACTTC.

This clonotype was seen only once. This chain connects TRBV25-1 to TRBJ1-1; a weak D match, TRBD1 (5 bases). CDR1 and CDR2 (germline): MGHDK, SYGVNS. This CDR3 contains 15 residues. The ends were cut back, 1 base at V and 2 bases at J, with 11 bases in the middle. The CDR3 is CASSEWGVGNTEAFF. The CDR3 nucleotides are TGTGCCAGCAGTGAATGGGGGGTCGGAAACACTGAAGCTTTCTTT.

The chain recombines TRBV27 with TRBJ2-1; 7 bases fit TRBD2. Trimming removed 8 bases from V and 3 bases from J; junction bases left unmatched: 7. Germline assignment: CDR1 MNHEY and CDR2 SMNVEV (reference sequence). This CDR3 spans 14 amino acids. CDR3 sequence: CASRTASGYNEQFF. CDR3 DNA: TGTGCCAGCCGTACTGCTAGCGGCTACAATGAGCAGTTCTTC.